Below, 27 T cell receptor beta chains from the same sample are listed, as sequenced in a study of blood T cell repertoires in COVID-19. TCRdb's copy holds only in-frame clones and misses some; the assay was immunoSEQ multiplex PCR. The data show some 270,000 clones, approximately 90% seen once. Input material: PBMCs or T cells enriched from blood (not recorded which). All receptors derive from a man in his forties who had been exposed to COVID-19.

This clone was detected once. The rearrangement joins TRBV18 to TRBJ1-2, with 7 bases that match TRBD1. Per the germline V gene, CDR1 is KGHSH and CDR2 is LQKENI. The V segment lost 2 bases and the J segment 6 bases; nucleotides outside the gene matches: 3. The CDR3 loop spans 13 amino acids. The CDR3 region has the DNA TGTGCCAGCTCACCAAAGACAGGGAATGGCTACACCTTC. It is translated as CASSPKTGNGYTF.

The V gene is TRBV11-2, the J gene TRBJ2-3, with 12 bases matching TRBD2. Germline V gene sequence: CDR1 SGHAT, CDR2 FQNNGV. The CDR3 has 15 residues. With V trimmed by 3 bases and J by 5 bases, 3 bases remained unmatched. The CDR3 DNA sequence: TGTGCCAGCAGCTTCCTACTAGCGGGGGGAGATACGCAGTATTTT. Encoded protein: CASSFLLAGGDTQYF.

This sequence joins TRBV28 and TRBJ1-2; 9 bases are shared with TRBD1. The length of the CDR3 is 14 residues. The V segment lost 6 bases and the J segment 4 bases; nucleotides outside the gene matches: 6. From germline, CDR1 is MDHEN and CDR2 SYDVKM. This CDR3 is CASRGTGPSYGYTF. In DNA, the CDR3 is TGTGCCAGCAGAGGGACAGGGCCCAGCTATGGCTACACCTTC.

The gene calls are TRBV7-2 and TRBJ1-5, with 7 positions matching TRBD1. With V trimmed by 5 bases and J by 3 bases, 10 bases remained unmatched. Germline CDR1 and CDR2: SGHTA and FQGNSA. The CDR3 sequence is 16 residues long. The CDR3 bases are TGTGCCAGCAGCGCGACAGGGCCTCCATTCAATCAGCCCCAGCATTTT. This gives the protein CASSATGPPFNQPQHF.

V usage is TRBV19 and J usage is TRBJ1-5; possibly TRBD1 for D (6 bases). This CDR3 comprises 17 residues. Germline lookup yields CDR1 LNHDA and CDR2 SQIVND (reference sequence). V was shortened by 3 bases and J by 0 bases, with 15 bases between the two germline ends. The CDR3: CASSIRTEIYSNQPQHF. DNA of the CDR3: TGTGCCAGTAGTATTAGGACAGAGATTTATAGCAATCAGCCCCAGCATTTT.

The chain is built from TRBV7-9 and TRBJ2-3; 9 bases are shared with TRBD1. Looked up from germline, CDR1 is SEHNR and CDR2 is FQNEAQ (reference sequence). The V and J ends lost 4 bases and 4 bases, in that order; junction bases with no gene match: 3. This CDR3 spans 14 amino acids. In nucleotides, the CDR3 is TGTGCCAGCAGCTCACAGGGGGCGGCAGATACGCAGTATTTT. Translation: CASSSQGAADTQYF.

The rearrangement joins TRBV5-1 to TRBJ1-2; D is ambiguous. CDR3 size: 16 residues. Germline CDR1 and CDR2: SGHRS and YFSETQ. V lost 4 bases and J lost 2, with 18 bases in between. Written as DNA, the CDR3 is TGCGCCAGCAGCCCGGACGGGATTAACTTGAACTATGGCTACACCTTC. Amino acid sequence: CASSPDGINLNYGYTF.

V is TRBV3-1 (or the pseudogene TRBV3-2) and J is TRBJ1-2, with 8 positions matching TRBD1. Trimming took 0 bases from V and 5 from J; bases not matched to a gene: 11. The CDR3 runs 17 residues. Germline values: CDR1 LGHDT, CDR2 YNNKEL (reference sequence). CDR3 amino acids: CASSQDLGDRRRYGYTF. For the CDR3, the DNA is TGTGCCAGCAGCCAAGATTTGGGGGACAGGCGAAGATATGGCTACACCTTC.

The chain recombines TRBV19 with TRBJ1-6; TRBD1 is a possible D gene (6 bases). The CDR3 runs 14 residues. The V gene lost 6 bases and the J gene lost 7 bases, with 13 bases spanning the gap. The germline CDR1 and CDR2 sequences are LNHDA and SQIVND (reference sequence). This CDR3 is CASRSPGENSPLHF. The CDR3 DNA sequence: TGTGCCAGTAGGAGCCCAGGGGAGAATTCACCCCTCCACTTT.

The chain carries TRBV11-2 and TRBJ1-1; a weak D match, TRBD1 (6 bases). Germline V gene data show CDR1 as SGHAT and CDR2 as FQNNGV. This CDR3 is 13 amino acids long. Trimming cost V 5 bases and J 8 bases, with 15 bases left between them. The CDR3 nucleotides are TGTGCCAGCAGCAACCGACTTACAGGGGAAGCTTTCTTT. It translates to CASSNRLTGEAFF.

The chain recombines TRBV18 with TRBJ2-2, with D possibly TRBD2 on 5 matching bases. V lost 6 bases, J lost 4 bases, and 12 bases lay in between. The CDR3 loop spans 14 amino acids. The germline gives CDR1 KGHSH, CDR2 LQKENI. In DNA form, the CDR3 reads TGTGCCAGCTCGACCACTAGATCCACCGGGGAGCTGTTTTTT. It specifies CASSTTRSTGELFF.

V is TRBV7-9 and J is TRBJ2-1, with D possibly being TRBD2 (6 bases). CDR1 is SEHNR and CDR2 is FQNEAQ in the germline V gene (reference sequence). Trimming shortened V by 1 base and J by 2 bases, and 9 bases separated the two germline ends. The CDR3 loop spans 15 amino acids. The CDR3 loop reads CASSLVAGTYNEQFF. The DNA of the CDR3 is TGTGCCAGCAGCTTAGTGGCGGGAACCTACAATGAGCAGTTCTTC.

The J gene is TRBJ1-1, the V gene TRBV6-1, with 9 bases identical to TRBD1. The V segment lost 0 bases and the J segment 7 bases; nucleotides outside the gene matches: 9. Germline-derived CDR1 and CDR2 are MNHNS and SASEGT. The CDR3 is 16 residues long. The CDR3 spells CASSEAWTGDFGEAFF. The CDR3 DNA is TGTGCCAGCAGTGAAGCCTGGACAGGGGACTTTGGTGAAGCTTTCTTT.

The rearrangement links TRBV5-6 to TRBJ1-6, with D tentatively TRBD1 (6 bases). CDR3 length: 16 residues. Germline-derived CDR1 and CDR2 are SGHDT and YYEEEE. V gave up 5 bases and J gave up 8 bases, with 20 bases separating them. The CDR3 nucleotides are TGTGCCAGCAGGTTATGGACAGTGGGTATTGATTCACCCCTCCACTTT. It codes for CASRLWTVGIDSPLHF.

The chain links TRBV5-4 to TRBJ2-3; TRBD2 matches 7 bases. V lost 4 bases and J lost 1; bases outside the gene matches: 9. The CDR3 sequence is 16 residues long. CDR1 and CDR2 from the germline V gene are SGHNT and YYREEE (reference sequence). CDR3 in amino acids: CASSPIAGRGTDTQYF. The DNA for the CDR3 is TGTGCCAGCAGCCCCATAGCGGGCCGAGGCACAGATACGCAGTATTTT.

The chain couples TRBV5-4 to TRBJ2-7; D unresolved. This CDR3 has 16 amino acids. Trimming took 1 base from V and 0 from J, leaving 14 bases between them. Germline loops: CDR1 SGHNT, CDR2 YYREEE (reference sequence). For the CDR3, the DNA is TGTGCCAGCAGCTTGAGTGTAGAGGCTAACTCCTACGAGCAGTACTTC. Translated: CASSLSVEANSYEQYF.

A single count supports this clone. J is TRBJ2-7 and V is TRBV7-2; D may be TRBD2 (5 bases). Trimming shortened V by 0 bases and J by 4 bases, and 7 bases separated the two germline ends. Germline V gives CDR1 SGHTA, CDR2 FQGNSA. The CDR3 length is 13 residues. The CDR3 is CASSLAREYEQYF. The CDR3 nucleotides are TGTGCCAGCAGCTTAGCCCGGGAATACGAGCAGTACTTC.

The rearrangement joins TRBV27 to TRBJ1-6, with a possible D match to TRBD1 (5 bases). The CDR3 runs to 17 residues. The germline V gene encodes CDR1 MNHEY and CDR2 SMNVEV (reference sequence). V lost 0 bases, J lost 4 bases, and 13 bases lay in between. The CDR3 protein is CASSLSRTSWYNSPLHF. The CDR3 coding sequence is TGTGCCAGCAGTTTATCGAGGACATCGTGGTATAATTCACCCCTCCACTTT.

The chain uses TRBV28 and TRBJ1-2, with D possibly TRBD1 on 5 matching bases. The CDR3 is 13 residues long. The V end lost 7 bases, the J end lost 2 bases, and 11 bases lay between the germline ends. The germline gives CDR1 MDHEN, CDR2 SYDVKM. The CDR3 is CASTLGGNYGYTF. For the CDR3, the DNA is TGTGCCAGCACCCTGGGGGGGAACTATGGCTACACCTTC.

V gene TRBV6-5 combines with J gene TRBJ2-7, with a possible D match to TRBD2 (7 bases). Germline assignment: CDR1 MNHEY and CDR2 SVGAGI. Between the trimmed V and J ends, which lost 5 bases and 5 bases, there was a span of 19 bases. The CDR3 is made up of 15 amino acids. CDR3 protein: CASSPFGGGVNEQYF. CDR3 sequence (DNA): TGTGCCAGCAGTCCCTTCGGAGGGGGGGTCAACGAGCAGTACTTC.

J is TRBJ2-1 and V is TRBV14; 8 positions match TRBD1. The germline gives CDR1 SGHDN, CDR2 FVKESK. This CDR3 comprises 15 residues. J was trimmed by 4 bases and V by 8 bases; bases with no gene match: 10. The CDR3, as DNA: TGTGCCAGCGGGCTTGGACAGGGTGCGTACAATGAGCAGTTCTTC. Translated, it gives CASGLGQGAYNEQFF.

The V and J genes are TRBV27 and TRBJ1-3; D is ambiguous. Germline V gives CDR1 MNHEY, CDR2 SMNVEV (reference sequence). The V gene lost 6 bases and the J gene lost 0 bases, with 9 bases spanning the gap. The CDR3 has 14 amino acids. The CDR3 nucleotides are TGTGCCAGCAGGGATAGCGGCTCTGGAAACACCATATATTTT. Encoded protein: CASRDSGSGNTIYF.

This chain uses TRBV3-1 (or the pseudogene TRBV3-2) with TRBJ2-5; 7 bases are shared with TRBD2. After removal of 0 bases from V and 2 bases from J, the junction contained 9 bases not matched to a gene. The length of the CDR3 is 17 residues. Germline CDR1 reads LGHDT; CDR2 reads YNNKEL (reference sequence). CDR3 region: CASSQDPSRDYQETQYF. CDR3 coding DNA: TGTGCCAGCAGCCAAGACCCCTCCCGGGACTATCAAGAGACCCAGTACTTC.

This sequence joins TRBV13 and TRBJ2-5; D remains ambiguous. This CDR3 has 14 residues. Germline CDR1 PRHDT, CDR2 FYEKMQ (reference sequence). V lost 5 bases and J lost 4, with 14 bases in between. CDR3 in amino acids: CASSPRIARETQYF. The CDR3 DNA follows: TGTGCCAGCAGCCCCCGTATCGCTAGAGAGACCCAGTACTTC.

The CDR3 region is CAWSSLYSQGSTDTQYF. The CDR3 bases are TGTGCCTGGAGCTCTTTATATAGTCAGGGCAGCACAGATACGCAGTATTTT. This chain connects TRBV30 to TRBJ2-3; perhaps TRBD1 as D (5 bases). CDR3 length equals 17 residues. The germline V and J ends were trimmed by 3 bases and 0 bases, with 19 bases remaining between them. Germline assignment: CDR1 GTSNPN and CDR2 SVGIG (reference sequence).

The rearrangement joins TRBV6-6 to TRBJ1-6, with D tentatively TRBD1 (6 bases). This CDR3 is built from 14 residues. Trimming stripped 5 bases from V and 7 bases from J, with 12 bases between. The V gene's germline CDR1 is MNHNY and CDR2 SVGAGI (reference sequence). The CDR3 DNA follows: TGTGCCAGCAGTGTAGGACAGCCCAATTCACCCCTCCACTTT. Its translation is CASSVGQPNSPLHF.

The chain couples TRBV11-2 to TRBJ2-7; TRBD1 matches 7 bases. The CDR3 is 12 amino acids. With 5 bases clipped from V and 8 bases from J, the junction kept 6 bases outside the gene matches. Germline CDR1 and CDR2: SGHAT and FQNNGV. This CDR3 is CASSRTGNQQYF. CDR3 DNA: TGTGCCAGCAGCCGGACAGGAAATCAGCAGTACTTC. The full variable domain, in which reference TRBV11-2 and TRBJ2-7 provide the parts outside the CDR3, is EAGVAQSPRYKIIEKRQSVAFWCNPISGHATLYWYQQILGQGPKLLIQFQNNGVVDDSQLPKDRFSAERLKGVDSTLKIQPAKLEDSAVYLCASSRTGNQQYFGPGTRLTVT.